This T cell receptor (beta chain) derives from a study of response to subunit inactivated influenza vaccine. With respect to this clonotype: Its antigen is as yet unknown.

The V segment lost 5 bases and the J segment 10 bases; nucleotides outside the gene matches: 19. CDR3 size: 17 residues. The V gene's germline CDR1 is MDHEN and CDR2 SYDVKM. Study-wide results and limits: Every seasonal influenza vaccination brings in few new T cells, the authors suggested.

MiXCR, run by TCRdb on the RT-PCR reads, gives a single entry per CDR3 protein. The table records some 480,000 distinct CDR3 sequences, approximately 11% of them present only once. Here the sequenced sample was PBMCs from blood, taken 40 to 50 days after vaccination. This chain uses TRBV28 with TRBJ2-1; TRBD2 aligns across 8 bases. This TCR was sampled from a man aged 50 to 60 who received an inactivated influenza vaccine. DNA for the CDR3: TGTGCCAGCAGTCCCACTAGGGTGGGACTAGGGGGAGAGGAGCAGTTCTTC. Residues: CASSPTRVGLGGEEQFF.